The 21 T cell receptor beta chains in this list originate from one sample, sequenced in a study of a mutant IDH1 vaccine in newly diagnosed glioma. What these receptors recognize is not known. Time point noted: week 11, during vaccination. Each dose delivered 300 ug of mutant IDH1 20-mer peptide subcutaneously with imiquimod. Repertoires were generated with immunoSEQ multiplex PCR, while TCRdb's copy carries only in-frame clones and drops some. This table holds just over 35,000 clones, over 70% found once. The material sequenced was peripheral blood mononuclear cells (PBMCs), taken from a glioma patient whose treatment included an IDH1 peptide vaccine. The receptors derive from a young woman with glioma. Some clones in this sample may be carry-over from other donors' samples.

This clone was observed a single time. The chain recombines TRBV27 with TRBJ2-2; D is uncertain. V lost 7 bases and J lost 7, with 13 bases in between. Germline V CDR1 and CDR2: MNHEY, SMNVEV (reference sequence). This CDR3 is built from 13 residues. For the CDR3, the DNA is TGTGCCAGCAAGAAAGAAACGGACGGGGAGCTGTTTTTT. It codes for CASKKETDGELFF.

V usage is TRBV13 and J usage is TRBJ2-3, with D possibly called TRBD1 or TRBD2 (6 bases each). The CDR3 has 13 residues. Germline loops: CDR1 PRHDT, CDR2 FYEKMQ (reference sequence). The V gene lost 7 bases and the J gene lost 6 bases, with 14 bases spanning the gap. The CDR3 is CASTAWGADTQYF. DNA of the CDR3: TGTGCCAGCACCGCGTGGGGGGCGGATACGCAGTATTTT.

The chain uses TRBV5-1 and TRBJ2-7, with D perhaps matching TRBD2 (6 bases). There are 13 residues in the CDR3. The V end lost 5 bases, the J end lost 6 bases, and 15 bases lay between the germline ends. Germline loops: CDR1 SGHRS, CDR2 YFSETQ. CDR3 protein: CASREGRWPEQYF. As DNA, the CDR3 is TGCGCCAGCAGGGAGGGGAGGTGGCCCGAGCAGTACTTC. Together with reference TRBV5-1 and TRBJ2-7, the CDR3 gives the full variable domain: KAGVTQTPRYLIKTRGQQVTLSCSPISGHRSVSWYQQTPGQGLQFLFEYFSETQRNKGNFPGRFSGRQFSNSRSEMNVSTLELGDSALYLCASREGRWPEQYFGPGTRLTVT.

J is TRBJ1-1 and V is TRBV6-1; possibly TRBD1 for D (6 bases). V lost 8 bases and J 1 base, leaving 14 bases between the germline ends. Germline V CDR1 and CDR2: MNHNS, SASEGT. This CDR3 contains 14 residues. Written as DNA, the CDR3 is TGTGCCAGCCAGGGGTTTTTCGAGAACACTGAAGCTTTCTTT. The encoded protein is CASQGFFENTEAFF.

The chain employs TRBV6-5 and TRBJ2-1; 12 bases map to TRBD2. The CDR3 spans 15 residues. The V gene end was trimmed by 6 bases and the J gene end by 7 bases; junction bases not matched to a gene: 7. Germline-derived CDR1 and CDR2 are MNHEY and SVGAGI. CDR3 region: CASSPWTSGKNEQFF. CDR3 bases: TGTGCCAGCAGCCCTTGGACTAGCGGGAAAAATGAGCAGTTCTTC.

There are a few counts of this clone. The rearrangement uses TRBV5-1 and TRBJ2-1; 11 nucleotides match TRBD2. Losses at the gene ends were 4 bases for V and 3 bases for J; bases not matched to a gene: 6. Looked up from germline, CDR1 is SGHRS and CDR2 is YFSETQ. The CDR3 totals 16 residues. CDR3 sequence reads: CASSTVSGRDYNEQFF. The CDR3 DNA follows: TGCGCCAGCAGCACGGTTAGCGGGAGGGACTACAATGAGCAGTTCTTC.

The gene calls are TRBV6-1 and TRBJ1-2; possibly TRBD1 for D (5 bases). Trimming pared 6 bases from V and 8 bases from J, leaving 19 bases between. This CDR3 spans 14 amino acids. Germline V gene data show CDR1 as MNHNS and CDR2 as SASEGT. Here the CDR3 reads CASRQGAGPQGYTF. The CDR3 DNA is TGTGCCAGCAGGCAGGGTGCCGGACCACAGGGCTACACCTTC.

The rearrangement uses TRBV4-1 and TRBJ1-1; D gene uncertain. Trimming cost V 0 bases and J 4 bases, with 9 bases left between them. The CDR3 has 14 amino acids. Germline loops: CDR1 MGHRA, CDR2 YSYEKL. CDR3 amino acids: CASSQEKGGTEAFF. CDR3 coding DNA: TGCGCCAGCAGCCAAGAAAAGGGTGGCACTGAAGCTTTCTTT.

The V gene is TRBV25-1, the J gene TRBJ2-3, with 8 bases that match TRBD2. Trimming removed 4 bases from V and 2 bases from J; junction bases left unmatched: 8. This CDR3 is 16 amino acids long. The germline CDR1 and CDR2 sequences are MGHDK and SYGVNS. The CDR3 loop is CASSGSGTRPTDTQYF. CDR3 coding DNA: TGTGCCAGCAGTGGCTCCGGGACTAGGCCCACAGATACGCAGTATTTT.

The chain has TRBV2 and TRBJ2-2; D is possibly TRBD1 or TRBD2 (6 bases each). CDR1 is SNHLY, CDR2 FYNNEI, per germline. This CDR3 region has 14 residues. Deletions cut 3 bases from V and 7 bases from J, with 12 bases between. In nucleotides, the CDR3 is TGTGCCAGCAGTGAGCGCCGGGGGCGCGGGGAGCTGTTTTTT. It codes for CASSERRGRGELFF.

The sample holds a few counts of this clone. V gene TRBV5-4 combines with J gene TRBJ1-4; no firm D call. The germline CDR1 and CDR2 sequences are SGHNT and YYREEE (reference sequence). The V gene lost 4 bases and the J gene lost 8 bases, with 12 bases spanning the gap. This CDR3 contains 13 residues. Written as DNA, the CDR3 is TGTGCCAGCAGCCCCGGGTCGCAAGAAAAACTGTTTTTT. Translating it yields CASSPGSQEKLFF.

This chain links TRBV6-1 with TRBJ1-1; D may be TRBD1 (6 bases). Trimming removed 7 bases from V and 0 bases from J, with 12 bases in between. The CDR3 runs to 14 residues. Per germline, CDR1 MNHNS and CDR2 SASEGT. CDR3 region: CASTGRGMNTEAFF. CDR3 DNA: TGTGCCAGCACCGGCAGGGGTATGAACACTGAAGCTTTCTTT.

The chain employs TRBV25-1 and TRBJ2-7, with D perhaps matching TRBD1 or TRBD2 (6 bases each). Germline V gives CDR1 MGHDK, CDR2 SYGVNS. The CDR3 covers 15 residues. V dropped 3 bases and J dropped 0 bases, with 12 bases sitting between them. The CDR3 protein is CASSERRGSSYEQYF. In DNA form, the CDR3 reads TGTGCCAGCAGTGAGAGGAGGGGGAGCTCCTACGAGCAGTACTTC.

The chain combines TRBV27 with TRBJ2-2; D may be TRBD1 (6 bases). Germline lookup yields CDR1 MNHEY and CDR2 SMNVEV (reference sequence). V shed 2 bases and J shed 4 bases, with 11 bases lying between them. The CDR3 is made up of 15 amino acids. The CDR3 region has the DNA TGTGCCAGCAGTTTAACGGCAGGGGTCACCGGGGAGCTGTTTTTT. Its translation: CASSLTAGVTGELFF.

This clone was observed a handful of times. Here the CDR3 reads CASSQTGALNSGANVLTF. The CDR3 nucleotides are TGCGCCAGCAGCCAGACAGGGGCCCTTAACTCTGGGGCCAACGTCCTGACTTTC. V gene TRBV4-1 combines with J gene TRBJ2-6; the match to TRBD1 covers 8 bases. The germline gives CDR1 MGHRA, CDR2 YSYEKL. The length of the CDR3 is 18 residues. V shed 3 bases and J 0 bases; nucleotides not matched to a gene: 7.

The V call is TRBV27, the J call TRBJ2-2; the D is unclear. V lost 2 bases to trimming and J lost 1 base, with 5 bases between them. The CDR3 is 14 residues long. The germline V gene encodes CDR1 MNHEY and CDR2 SMNVEV (reference sequence). DNA of the CDR3: TGTGCCAGCAGTTTAAACCAGAACACCGGGGAGCTGTTTTTT. It translates to CASSLNQNTGELFF.

V usage is TRBV19 and J usage is TRBJ2-5; TRBD2 matches 8 bases. Germline CDR1 reads LNHDA; CDR2 reads SQIVND (reference sequence). The CDR3 is 14 residues long. With 2 bases clipped from V and 1 base from J, the junction kept 0 bases outside the gene matches. The CDR3 spells CASSITSGQETQYF. In nucleotides, the CDR3 is TGTGCCAGTAGTATAACTAGCGGCCAAGAGACCCAGTACTTC.

The V gene is TRBV30, the J gene TRBJ2-2; D is undetermined. The CDR3 is made up of 12 amino acids. Germline V gene lookup returns CDR1 GTSNPN and CDR2 SVGIG (reference sequence). V was trimmed by 2 bases and J by 6 bases, leaving 7 bases between them. CDR3 residues: CAWSQPPGELFF. Here the CDR3 DNA reads TGTGCCTGGAGTCAGCCCCCCGGGGAGCTGTTTTTT.

The gene calls are TRBV6-6 and TRBJ2-1; unclear D gene. Germline values: CDR1 MNHNY, CDR2 SVGAGI (reference sequence). The CDR3 runs to 13 residues. Trimming took off 5 bases at V and 7 bases at J, with 12 bases between the two ends. The CDR3 protein is CASSPSIRNEQFF. The CDR3 DNA sequence: TGTGCCAGCAGTCCCTCAATACGGAATGAGCAGTTCTTC.

The genes are TRBV6-1 and TRBJ2-5, with 8 bases that match TRBD1. Unmatched junction bases numbered 4, after V lost 5 bases and J lost 5 bases. Per germline, CDR1 MNHNS and CDR2 SASEGT. This CDR3 contains 13 residues. CDR3 DNA: TGTGCCAGCAGTCGACAGGGGAGTGAGACCCAGTACTTC. This encodes CASSRQGSETQYF.

A few counts support this clone. The chain combines TRBV15 with TRBJ1-5, with a weak D call TRBD1 (5 bases). The V and J ends lost 1 base and 3 bases respectively, with 19 bases between them. Germline loops: CDR1 LNHNV, CDR2 YYDKDF (reference sequence). There are 18 residues in the CDR3. The CDR3 DNA reads as TGTGCCACCAGCAGAGTGGGGGGGGGACGGAGCTTCAATCAGCCCCAGCATTTT. This gives the protein CATSRVGGGRSFNQPQHF.